What follows describes a single TCR beta chain. The data were obtained in a study of blood T cell repertoires in COVID-19. Overall study context: The study drew acute and convalescent COVID-19 samples from the United States, Italy and Spain.

Assay used: immunoSEQ multiplex PCR; TCRdb lists only in-frame clones, some missing. This sample yields hundreds of thousands of clones, of which 88% are seen a single time; approximately 2% belongs to the top ten. Individuals drawn from 24 US areas were roughly 18 to 100 years old. Trimming took 5 bases from V and 7 from J; bases not matched to a gene: 9. Looked up from germline, CDR1 is LNHDA and CDR2 is SQIVND (reference sequence). The CDR3 runs to 16 residues. Sequenced input: PBMCs or T cells enriched from blood (not recorded which). The chain employs TRBV19 and TRBJ1-5, with 12 bases aligning to TRBD1. The sequence was collected from a woman between 40 and 55 years old with acute COVID-19. CDR3 protein: CASSLGDRGPRQPQHF. DNA of the CDR3: TGTGCCAGTAGTTTAGGGGACAGGGGGCCTCGGCAGCCCCAGCATTTT.